These T cell receptor beta chains were read from a single sample in a study of vaccination effects on CD4 cells after COVID-19. Sequencing used immunoSEQ multiplex PCR; TCRdb keeps in-frame clones, though not all of them. The repertoire holds around 59,000 clones, with 75% to 85% as singletons. For these receptors, no antigen is known. Sequenced material: CD4+ T cells from PBMCs cultured with HCoV-OC43 spike peptides, taken after COVID-19 vaccination. Every receptor here comes from a human donor who received a COVID-19 vaccine. Both conserved end residues are part of each CDR3. Each record gives: clone size, CDR3 length, J gene, D gene, V gene, CDR3 DNA, CDR3 protein. The D gene is left open where the match is weak. Clone size is stated in some rows and not others, as once, few, many or a class when expanded.

NA | 12 | TRBJ2-1 | TRBD1 | TRBV24-1 | TGTGCCACCAGTGAGGACAGGTGGAAGCAGTTCTTC | CATSEDRWKQFF
NA | 15 | TRBJ1-2 | NA | TRBV2 | TGTGCCAGCAGTGAAGGCCCCTCATTGAACTATGGCTACACCTTC | CASSEGPSLNYGYTF
NA | 14 | TRBJ2-3 | TRBD2 | TRBV6-6 | TGTGCCAGCAGTTACGGACTAGCGGGCAATACGCAGTATTTT | CASSYGLAGNTQYF
NA | 13 | TRBJ2-1 | TRBD2 | TRBV7-2 | TGTGCCAGCAGCCAAAGACTAGCAGGTGAGCAGTTCTTC | CASSQRLAGEQFF
NA | 15 | TRBJ2-6 | TRBD1 | TRBV7-2 | TGTGCCAGCAGCTTACAGGGGGCTGGGGCCAACGTCCTGACTTTC | CASSLQGAGANVLTF
NA | 14 | TRBJ2-1 | TRBD2 | TRBV29-1 | TGCAGCGTTGGAGCTAGCGGGGTCTACAATGAGCAGTTCTTC | CSVGASGVYNEQFF
NA | 13 | TRBJ1-5 | TRBD1 | TRBV30 | TGTGCCTGGAGTGGCCAGGGGGATCAGCCCCAGCATTTT | CAWSGQGDQPQHF
NA | 19 | TRBJ2-3 | TRBD2 | TRBV24-1 | TGTGCCACCAGTGATCCCCCAGGGTTGGGGGGGTCGGTGGGGGATACGCAGTATTTT | CATSDPPGLGGSVGDTQYF
NA | 14 | TRBJ1-2 | NA | TRBV10-3 | TGTGCCATCACCCCGGACTTCACTAACTATGGCTACACCTTC | CAITPDFTNYGYTF
NA | 12 | TRBJ1-2 | TRBD1 | TRBV5-1 | TGCGCCAGCAGCCCCGACAGGGATGGCTACACCTTC | CASSPDRDGYTF
NA | 14 | TRBJ2-3 | NA | TRBV2 | TGTGCCAGCAAACAGTTCACTAGCACAGATACGCAGTATTTT | CASKQFTSTDTQYF
NA | 15 | TRBJ2-2 | TRBD1 | TRBV10-3 | TGTGCCATCAGTGATACAGGGGGCTCTGTCGGGGAGCTGTTTTTT | CAISDTGGSVGELFF
NA | 14 | TRBJ2-1 | NA | TRBV6-1 | TGTGCCAGCAGTGAAGTGATTTGGAACAATGAGCAGTTCTTC | CASSEVIWNNEQFF
NA | 13 | TRBJ1-2 | NA | TRBV7-2 | TGTGCCAGCAGCTTAAGCGGGGGGCCCGGCTACACCTTC | CASSLSGGPGYTF
NA | 11 | TRBJ2-5 | NA | TRBV2 | TGTGCCAGCAAGGTAAAAGAGACCCAGTACTTC | CASKVKETQYF
NA | 13 | TRBJ1-5 | NA | TRBV29-1 | TGCAGCGTTGCGACAGGTAACAATCAGCCCCAGCATTTT | CSVATGNNQPQHF
NA | 15 | TRBJ1-5 | NA | TRBV16 | TGTGCCAGCAGCTCCCGAATCGGGGGCGATCAGCCCCAGCATTTT | CASSSRIGGDQPQHF
NA | 15 | TRBJ1-4 | TRBD1 | TRBV6-6 | TGTGCCAGCAGTCGAGACAGGGTATCTAATGAAAAACTGTTTTTT | CASSRDRVSNEKLFF
once | 14 | TRBJ1-1 | TRBD1 | TRBV5-1 | TGCGCCAGCAGCCCTACTACAGGGGGCACTGAAGCTTTCTTT | CASSPTTGGTEAFF
NA | 14 | TRBJ1-4 | TRBD1 | TRBV5-1 | TGCGCCAGCAGCTTGGAGACAGGGGATGAAAAACTGTTTTTT | CASSLETGDEKLFF
NA | 13 | TRBJ1-1 | NA | TRBV18 | TGTGCCAGCTCAGACGGGACGAAGTCTGAAGCTTTCTTT | CASSDGTKSEAFF
few | 14 | TRBJ2-3 | NA | TRBV2 | TGTGCCAGCAGTCCCGACCTGGGCGTGGATACGCAGTATTTT | CASSPDLGVDTQYF
NA | 15 | TRBJ1-4 | NA | TRBV19 | TGTGCCAGTAGTATAAGGAGACAGTCAAACGAAAAACTGTTTTTT | CASSIRRQSNEKLFF
NA | 15 | TRBJ1-2 | NA | TRBV5-6 | TGTGCCAGCAGCTTCTCGGGACCGCAAAGCTATGGCTACACCTTC | CASSFSGPQSYGYTF
NA | 17 | TRBJ1-3 | TRBD1 | TRBV4-3 | TGCGCCAGCAGCCAGACCGGGACAGTCTATTCTGGAAACACCATATATTTT | CASSQTGTVYSGNTIYF
once | 14 | TRBJ2-6 | NA | TRBV5-8 | TGTGCCAGCAGCTTGAACATTGGGGCCAACGTCCTGACTTTC | CASSLNIGANVLTF
NA | 15 | TRBJ1-2 | NA | TRBV30 | TGTGCCTGGAGAACGGTCGGACCTGGGGACTATGGCTACACCTTC | CAWRTVGPGDYGYTF
NA | 14 | TRBJ1-5 | NA | TRBV27 | TGTGCCAGACGTTGGAGGGGTAGCAATCAGCCCCAGCATTTT | CARRWRGSNQPQHF
NA | 15 | TRBJ2-3 | NA | TRBV4-1 | TGCGCCAGCAGCCTCCGGACTGGGGGCACAGATACGCAGTATTTT | CASSLRTGGTDTQYF
NA | 16 | TRBJ1-6 | NA | TRBV7-9 | TGTGCCAGCAGCTTAAGTGTAAGCTCCTATAATTCACCCCTCCACTTT | CASSLSVSSYNSPLHF
NA | 14 | TRBJ1-3 | NA | TRBV6-1 | TGTGCCAGCAGTGAAGGGCCGGGGGGAAACACCATATATTTT | CASSEGPGGNTIYF
NA | 11 | TRBJ2-5 | NA | TRBV30 | TGTGCCTGGAGCCCGTCCGAGACCCAGTACTTC | CAWSPSETQYF
NA | 17 | TRBJ2-3 | TRBD2 | TRBV5-1 | TGCGCCAGCAGCACCCTGGTCGCAGCGGGGGGCACAGATACGCAGTATTTT | CASSTLVAAGGTDTQYF
few | 14 | TRBJ1-2 | NA | TRBV7-3 | TGTGCCAGCAGCTTAAATGGGGCGGACTATGGCTACACCTTC | CASSLNGADYGYTF
NA | 17 | TRBJ2-1 | NA | TRBV12-5 | TGTGCTAGTGGTTTGGTATTAGGCGGGCCGATTTACAATGAGCAGTTCTTC | CASGLVLGGPIYNEQFF
NA | 11 | TRBJ2-1 | NA | TRBV6-5 | TGTGCCTCCCAATGGAGGGGTGAGCAGTTCTTC | CASQWRGEQFF
few | 12 | TRBJ1-2 | NA | TRBV5-1 | TGCGCCAGCAGCCGTACGGACTATGGCTACACCTTC | CASSRTDYGYTF
NA | 14 | TRBJ1-1 | TRBD1 | TRBV7-2 | TGTGCCAGCAGCTTAGCGCAGGGGGCCGCTGAAGCTTTCTTT | CASSLAQGAAEAFF
NA | 13 | TRBJ1-5 | NA | TRBV6-2/TRBV6-3 | TGTGCCAGCAGCCTTGACAACAATCAGCCCCAGCATTTT | CASSLDNNQPQHF
NA | 14 | TRBJ2-3 | NA | TRBV27 | TGTGCCAGCAGTTGGACGGGAAGCACAGATACGCAGTATTTT | CASSWTGSTDTQYF
NA | 14 | TRBJ2-1 | NA | TRBV5-1 | TGCGCCAGCAGCTTGAGCCCGGGTGTGGATGAGCAGTTCTTC | CASSLSPGVDEQFF
NA | 13 | TRBJ1-2 | NA | TRBV29-1 | TGCAGCGTGGAAAGACAGAATTTCTATGGCTACACCTTC | CSVERQNFYGYTF
NA | 14 | TRBJ2-1 | TRBD1 | TRBV6-5 | TGTGCCACGGTCCCGGGACAGGGGTGGTATGAGCAGTTCTTC | CATVPGQGWYEQFF
NA | 17 | TRBJ2-1 | NA | TRBV12-5 | TGTGCTAGTGGTTTAGGAATTCAGGGGCCCTCCTACAATGAGCAGTTCTTC | CASGLGIQGPSYNEQFF
NA | 14 | TRBJ2-2 | TRBD2 | TRBV30 | TGTGCCTGGAGAAAAGCGGGGGGGCCCGGGGAGCTGTTTTTT | CAWRKAGGPGELFF
NA | 16 | TRBJ2-1 | TRBD2 | TRBV7-2 | TGTGCCAGCAGCCCCCGTCTAGCGGATCTATACAATGAGCAGTTCTTC | CASSPRLADLYNEQFF
once | 14 | TRBJ2-1 | TRBD1 | TRBV9 | TGTGCCAGCTCCCGACAGGGCCTCTACAATGAGCAGTTCTTC | CASSRQGLYNEQFF
NA | 14 | TRBJ1-2 | TRBD1 | TRBV27 | TGTGCCAGCAGTATCGGGCAGGGGGTCTGGGGCTACACCTTC | CASSIGQGVWGYTF
NA | 13 | TRBJ1-2 | TRBD1 | TRBV29-1 | TGCAGCGTTGGGACAGGACTGATCTATGGCTACACCTTC | CSVGTGLIYGYTF
NA | 15 | TRBJ1-2 | NA | TRBV3-1/TRBV3-2 | TGTGCCAGCAGCCAAGAATGGGAAGCGAGCTATGGCTACACCTTC | CASSQEWEASYGYTF
few | 14 | TRBJ1-2 | NA | TRBV5-1 | TGCGCCAGCAGCTTGGATGAGATCCCCCGTCACTACACCTTC | CASSLDEIPRHYTF
NA | 14 | TRBJ2-1 | NA | TRBV5-4 | TGTGCCAGCAGCAATGCATTAAACATTGATGAGCAGTTCTTC | CASSNALNIDEQFF
once | 14 | TRBJ2-2 | NA | TRBV19 | TGTGCCAGTAGTATGCGAACGAACACCGGGGAGCTGTTTTTT | CASSMRTNTGELFF
NA | 15 | TRBJ1-6 | NA | TRBV9 | TGTGCCAGCAGCGTAGATGAGGGATTAGATTCACCCCTCCACTTT | CASSVDEGLDSPLHF
NA | 15 | TRBJ2-5 | TRBD2 | TRBV6-5 | TGTGCCAGCAGTTACGGGCGGGGGGGCCAAGAGACCCAGTACTTC | CASSYGRGGQETQYF
NA | 14 | TRBJ2-1 | NA | TRBV13 | TGTGCCAGCAGCTTATTGTTGGGGACTCCTGGGGAGTTCTTC | CASSLLLGTPGEFF
NA | 14 | TRBJ1-6 | NA | TRBV6-1 | TGTGCCAGCAGTGAAGGAACTATGGGTTCACCCCTCCACTTT | CASSEGTMGSPLHF
NA | 15 | TRBJ2-5 | NA | TRBV7-2 | TGTGCCAGCAGCTTAGGGCAGTTTCGGGGAGAGACCCAGTACTTC | CASSLGQFRGETQYF
NA | 13 | TRBJ2-5 | NA | TRBV3-1/TRBV3-2 | TGTGCCAGCAGCTTCGGACAGCAAGAGACCCAGTACTTC | CASSFGQQETQYF
once | 15 | TRBJ1-2 | NA | TRBV14 | TGTGCCAGCAGCCAAGGCCGCTCATCTACCTATGGCTACACCTTC | CASSQGRSSTYGYTF